The 26 T cell receptor beta chains given below trace back to one sample, sequenced in a study of identical twins. Via MiXCR, TCRdb re-called the 5' RACE reads, giving one row per CDR3 protein. The data hold about 290,000 distinct CDR3 sequences, with 8% to 9.5% observed a single time. These same records also appear under a second study, on yellow fever vaccine responses in identical twins.

The material sequenced was CD8+ T cells sorted from blood. The source of these receptors is a woman aged 18-29 years in good health.

This clonotype was observed a few times. V gene TRBV12-5 combines with J gene TRBJ2-3, with D possibly TRBD1 on 5 matching bases. This CDR3 has 15 residues. The V gene lost 1 base and the J gene lost 0 bases, with 8 bases spanning the gap. Germline V gives CDR1 LGHNT, CDR2 FRNRAP. This CDR3 is CASGLGTTSTDTQYF. In nucleotides, the CDR3 is TGTGCTAGTGGTTTGGGGACAACTAGCACAGATACGCAGTATTTT.

This clonotype occurred many times. The genes are TRBV27 and TRBJ2-1, with 9 bases identical to TRBD2. With 6 bases clipped from V and 6 bases from J, the junction kept 12 bases outside the gene matches. This CDR3 spans 16 amino acids. CDR1 is MNHEY and CDR2 is SMNVEV in the germline V gene (reference sequence). This CDR3 reads CASSLTEGLALNEQFF. Here the CDR3 DNA reads TGTGCCAGCAGCCTAACGGAGGGACTAGCCCTCAATGAGCAGTTCTTC.

This clonotype occurred a few times. A read error may account for a junction end that differs from germline. The chain carries TRBV7-9 and TRBJ2-1; 7 nucleotides agree with TRBD2. CDR1 is SEHNR and CDR2 is FQNEAQ in the germline V gene (reference sequence). CDR3 size: 17 residues. The CDR3 DNA follows: TGTGCCAGCAGGTTAGCGGGTCCTTCTCGCTCCTACAATGAGCAGTTCTTC. It is translated as CASRLAGPSRSYNEQFF.

V and J are TRBV11-2 and TRBJ2-5; 9 bases map to TRBD1. CDR3 length: 16 residues. CDR1 is SGHAT and CDR2 is FQNNGV in the germline V gene. J was trimmed by 5 bases and V by 3 bases; bases with no gene match: 10. The CDR3 DNA reads as TGTGCCAGCAGCTTCTTACAGGGGGCGGCTTTCGAGACCCAGTACTTC. Amino acid sequence: CASSFLQGAAFETQYF.

This clonotype was recorded at least ten times. This chain joins TRBV12-3 or TRBV12-4 and TRBJ2-7; 9 bases fit TRBD1. The CDR3 sequence is 15 residues long. J lost 3 bases, V lost 6 bases, and 9 bases had no gene match. The chain's CDR3 is CASRNETGGYYEQYF. The CDR3 DNA follows: TGTGCCAGCAGAAATGAGACAGGGGGTTACTACGAGCAGTACTTC.

This clonotype was found a few times. The chain has TRBV5-1 and TRBJ2-7; TRBD1 agrees at 7 bases. V shed 4 bases, J shed 2 bases, and the junction held 9 bases outside the gene matches. The CDR3 consists of 15 residues. Germline CDR1 and CDR2: SGHRS and YFSETQ. DNA for the CDR3: TGCGCCAGCAGCCCCCATCCGGGACAGCCCTACGAGCAGTACTTC. This gives the protein CASSPHPGQPYEQYF.

The chain is built from TRBV29-1 and TRBJ2-7, with 9 bases that match TRBD1. This CDR3 spans 12 amino acids. Germline V lookup: CDR1 SQVTM, CDR2 ANQGSEA. Trimming removed 6 bases from V and 2 bases from J; junction bases left unmatched: 2. The CDR3 protein is CSVDRGAYEQYF. In DNA, the CDR3 is TGCAGCGTCGACAGGGGGGCCTACGAGCAGTACTTC.

The chain recombines TRBV11-2 with TRBJ2-7, with D possibly matching TRBD1 (6 bases). V was pared by 1 base and J by 6 bases, with 13 bases between. The CDR3 sequence is 14 residues long. The V gene's germline CDR1 is SGHAT and CDR2 FQNNGV. CDR3 bases: TGTGCCAGCAGCTTAGGCCAGGGGCTTCGCGAGCAGTACTTC. It is translated as CASSLGQGLREQYF.

This clonotype showed up just a few times. V usage is TRBV7-2 and J usage is TRBJ2-3; D unresolved. There are 15 residues in the CDR3. Germline CDR1 SGHTA, CDR2 FQGNSA. Trimming cost V 8 bases and J 6 bases, with 21 bases left between them. CDR3 residues: CASRAYGDWADTQYF. The CDR3 DNA reads as TGTGCCAGCCGAGCTTACGGCGATTGGGCGGATACGCAGTATTTT.

This clonotype occurred many times. V and J are TRBV4-3 and TRBJ1-6; D remains ambiguous. The CDR3 runs to 13 residues. Germline V lookup: CDR1 LGHNA, CDR2 YSLEER. Trimming stripped 3 bases from V and 7 bases from J, with 7 bases between. The CDR3: CASSQGLNSPLHF. Here the CDR3 DNA reads TGCGCCAGCAGCCAGGGGTTGAATTCACCCCTCCACTTT.

The chain uses TRBV11-3 and TRBJ2-3; possibly TRBD1 for D (6 bases). The CDR3 spans 15 residues. CDR1 is SGHNT and CDR2 is YENEEA in the germline V gene. Trimming took 8 bases from V and 4 from J, leaving 19 bases between them. The CDR3 DNA sequence: TGTGCCAGCCGGAAGGGGGAATTAGGCGCAGATACGCAGTATTTT. Protein product: CASRKGELGADTQYF.

Only a few counts were recorded for this clonotype. The chain employs TRBV7-9 and TRBJ2-3, with D possibly TRBD2 on 5 matching bases. Germline V gives CDR1 SEHNR, CDR2 FQNEAQ (reference sequence). The CDR3 contains 15 residues. V shed 2 bases and J shed 4 bases, with 13 bases lying between them. CDR3 protein: CASSLPGVAADTQYF. The CDR3 DNA is TGTGCCAGCAGCTTACCCGGGGTAGCTGCAGATACGCAGTATTTT.

This clonotype was seen at least ten times. The chain links TRBV5-1 to TRBJ2-2, with a tentative D call TRBD2 (6 bases). Germline-derived CDR1 and CDR2 are SGHRS and YFSETQ. Trimming took 3 bases from V and 2 from J, leaving 8 bases between them. The CDR3 spans 14 residues. The CDR3 region is CASSSDYNTGELFF. The CDR3, as DNA: TGCGCCAGCAGCTCGGACTATAACACCGGGGAGCTGTTTTTT.

In its sample, this clonotype was seen a few times. The gene calls are TRBV12-2 and TRBJ2-1. TRBV12-2 is classified as a pseudogene. This CDR3 is 15 amino acids long. The CDR3 region has the DNA TGTGCAAGTCGCTTTAGGCGGTTCCATCATCATAAGCAGTTCTTC. Its translation: CASRFRRFHHHKQFF.

CDR3 bases: TGTGCCATCAGTAGGACGGAGTACGAGCAGTACTTC. Its translation is CAISRTEYEQYF. The J gene is TRBJ2-7, the V gene TRBV10-3, with no clear D. Germline V lookup: CDR1 ENHRY, CDR2 SYGVKD. The CDR3 contains 12 residues. Deletions cut 5 bases from V and 4 bases from J, with 9 bases between.

This clonotype was counted between two and nine times. CDR3 in amino acids: CASSSTWGKNTEAFF. DNA for the CDR3: TGTGCCAGCAGTTCGACCTGGGGGAAGAACACTGAAGCTTTCTTT. V usage is TRBV12-3 or TRBV12-4 and J usage is TRBJ1-1; TRBD1 is a possible D gene (5 bases). CDR3 length: 15 residues. V lost 4 bases to trimming and J lost 1 base, with 13 bases between them.

This clonotype was counted between two and nine times. The chain uses TRBV4-3 and TRBJ2-1; D might be TRBD1 (5 bases). Germline loops: CDR1 LGHNA, CDR2 YSLEER. CDR3 size: 18 residues. Trimming took off 0 bases at V and 2 bases at J, with 17 bases between the two ends. CDR3 sequence reads: CASSQDTGARPAYNEQFF. DNA for the CDR3: TGCGCCAGCAGCCAAGATACAGGAGCCAGACCAGCCTACAATGAGCAGTTCTTC.

This clonotype was counted at least ten times. This sequence joins TRBV5-1 and TRBJ2-3, with TRBD2 matching 10 bases. Germline-derived CDR1 and CDR2 are SGHRS and YFSETQ. The V gene end was trimmed by 2 bases and the J gene end by 5 bases; junction bases not matched to a gene: 8. The CDR3 loop spans 16 amino acids. CDR3: CASSLGLAGAGDTQYF. The DNA for the CDR3 is TGCGCCAGCAGCTTAGGTCTAGCGGGAGCCGGAGATACGCAGTATTTT.

The rearrangement links TRBV7-9 to TRBJ2-2, with 9 bases identical to TRBD1. V was pared by 4 bases and J by 4 bases, with 10 bases of the junction left unmatched. Germline values: CDR1 SEHNR, CDR2 FQNEAQ (reference sequence). CDR3 length: 17 residues. CDR3: CASSSSPDRGSTGELFF. CDR3 DNA sequence: TGTGCCAGCAGCTCAAGCCCGGACAGGGGATCCACCGGGGAGCTGTTTTTT.

There are many counts of this clonotype. The chain links TRBV7-6 to TRBJ2-3; no definite D call. Germline loops: CDR1 SGHVS, CDR2 FNYEAQ. The CDR3 spans 16 residues. Between the trimmed V and J ends, which lost 3 bases and 0 bases, there was a span of 13 bases. The CDR3 protein is CASSFSRTESTDTQYF. The DNA for the CDR3 is TGTGCCAGCAGCTTTTCCCGAACGGAAAGCACAGATACGCAGTATTTT.

The V gene is TRBV23-1, the J gene TRBJ2-6, with a possible D match to TRBD1 (6 bases). TRBV23-1 is identified as an open reading frame with a role that is uncertain. V lost 10 bases to trimming and J lost 0 bases, with 19 bases between them. The CDR3 consists of 17 residues. CDR3 sequence: CAKPDRSFLSGANVLTF. DNA for the CDR3: TGCGCCAAACCGGACAGATCATTTCTCTCTGGGGCCAACGTCCTGACTTTC.

This clonotype was counted many times. The gene calls are TRBV12-3 or TRBV12-4 and TRBJ2-2; D is ambiguous. The CDR3 is 16 amino acids. V dropped 6 bases and J dropped 3 bases, with 17 bases sitting between them. The CDR3 DNA is TGTGCCAGCAGCCTCGAGGCGGCGAAATACACCGGGGAGCTGTTTTTT. This encodes CASSLEAAKYTGELFF.

This clonotype was seen more than once but under ten times. V gene TRBV7-9 combines with J gene TRBJ2-7; the D gene is possibly TRBD2 (5 bases). The germline V and J ends were trimmed by 5 bases and 2 bases, with 13 bases remaining between them. The length of the CDR3 is 14 residues. Germline assignment: CDR1 SEHNR and CDR2 FQNEAQ (reference sequence). The CDR3 protein is CASSAARGAYEQYF. The DNA for the CDR3 is TGTGCCAGCAGCGCTGCTCGGGGAGCCTACGAGCAGTACTTC.

This clonotype was picked up many times. The chain joins TRBV28 to TRBJ1-2, with D unclear. The germline CDR1 and CDR2 sequences are MDHEN and SYDVKM. V lost 5 bases, J lost 6 bases, and 28 bases lay in between. The CDR3 has 18 residues. The CDR3, as DNA: TGTGCCAGCAGTCGCCGCCGGGAACACGGCCCCCTATTTAATGGCTACACCTTC. Translating it yields CASSRRREHGPLFNGYTF.

The J gene is TRBJ2-5, the V gene TRBV7-2, with 7 bases fitting TRBD2. The CDR3 has 16 amino acids. Germline V gene data show CDR1 as SGHTA and CDR2 as FQGNSA. With V trimmed by 5 bases and J by 5 bases, 14 bases remained unmatched. CDR3 DNA: TGTGCCAGCAGCGTAACCCCCGGACTAGTCTCCGAGACCCAGTACTTC. Residues: CASSVTPGLVSETQYF.

This clonotype was detected a few times. The chain couples TRBV14 to TRBJ2-3; D is undetermined. Germline lookup yields CDR1 SGHDN and CDR2 FVKESK. This CDR3 is 15 amino acids long. Trimming shortened V by 5 bases and J by 2 bases, and 14 bases separated the two germline ends. CDR3 in amino acids: CASSSVPVNTDTQYF. The CDR3, as DNA: TGTGCCAGCAGCTCCGTTCCGGTAAACACAGATACGCAGTATTTT.